A single sample gave rise to the 8 T cell receptor beta chains below, sequenced in a study of identical twins. TCRdb re-analysed the 5' RACE reads in MiXCR, keeping a single row per CDR3 protein. This sample carries about 100,000 distinct CDR3 sequences, under 7% of them seen once, and the ten largest clones take over 9.5%. Material for sequencing was memory T cells sorted from blood. Every receptor here comes from a woman between 45 and 60 years old in good health.

This clonotype was seen at least ten times. The V and J genes are TRBV12-5 and TRBJ2-2, with 7 bases identical to TRBD2. With 6 bases clipped from V and 4 bases from J, the junction kept 5 bases outside the gene matches. CDR3 length equals 14 residues. Looked up from germline, CDR1 is LGHNT and CDR2 is FRNRAP. CDR3 protein: CASGGGALTGELFF. CDR3 nucleotides: TGTGCTAGTGGGGGAGGGGCCCTCACCGGGGAGCTGTTTTTT. The complete variable domain, with remaining parts taken from reference TRBV12-5 and TRBJ2-2, reads DARVTQTPRHKVTEMGQEVTMRCQPILGHNTVFWYRQTMMQGLELLAYFRNRAPLDDSGMPKDRFSAEMPDATLATLKIQPSEPRDSAVYFCASGGGALTGELFFGEGSRLTVL.

This sequence joins TRBV5-4 and TRBJ2-7; D might be TRBD2 (6 bases). The V end was cut by 4 bases, the J end by 2 bases, with 13 bases between. Per the germline V gene, CDR1 is SGHNT and CDR2 is YYREEE (reference sequence). CDR3 length: 14 amino acids. In DNA form, the CDR3 reads TGTGCCAGCAGCGCGGGACCGAATACCTACGAGCAGTACTTC. Its protein product is CASSAGPNTYEQYF.

The sample holds many counts of this clonotype. This chain uses TRBV12-3 or TRBV12-4 with TRBJ2-7; D is ambiguous. V lost 5 bases, J lost 4 bases, and 12 bases lay in between. The CDR3 consists of 13 residues. This CDR3 reads CASSPARIYEQYF. Written as DNA, the CDR3 is TGTGCCAGCAGTCCCGCTAGGATATACGAGCAGTACTTC.

The rearrangement links TRBV11-3 to TRBJ1-4, with unresolved D. V was pared by 5 bases and J by 3 bases, with 7 bases between. Germline lookup yields CDR1 SGHNT and CDR2 YENEEA. CDR3 size: 13 residues. DNA for the CDR3: TGTGCCAGCAGCCTCCTGGCTAATGAAAAACTGTTTTTT. Residues: CASSLLANEKLFF.

This clonotype is medium-sized by share. The chain joins TRBV4-2 to TRBJ2-3; the match to TRBD1 covers 9 bases. This CDR3 has 16 amino acids. V dropped 0 bases and J dropped 3; count of bases not matched to a gene: 4. The germline V gene has CDR1 LGHNA and CDR2 YNFKEQ. The CDR3 loop is CASSQDLGTGTDTQYF. CDR3 nucleotide sequence: TGTGCCAGCAGCCAAGATCTTGGGACAGGGACAGATACGCAGTATTTT.

This sequence joins TRBV9 and TRBJ1-2, with 11 bases lining up with TRBD1. The V segment lost 3 bases and the J segment 10 bases; nucleotides outside the gene matches: 8. The CDR3 loop spans 14 amino acids. The germline CDR1 and CDR2 sequences are SGDLS and YYNGEE. The CDR3 DNA reads TGTGCCAGCAGCGGAGGACAGGGGGCTGTTGTCTACACCTTC. Encoded protein: CASSGGQGAVVYTF. Filled out from reference TRBV9 and TRBJ1-2, the complete variable domain reads DSGVTQTPKHLITATGQRVTLRCSPRSGDLSVYWYQQSLDQGLQFLIQYYNGEERAKGNILERFSAQQFPDLHSELNLSSLELGDSALYFCASSGGQGAVVYTFGSGTRLTVV.

The sample holds a few counts of this clonotype. The V and J genes are TRBV19 and TRBJ2-1; 11 bases line up with TRBD1. Per germline, CDR1 LNHDA and CDR2 SQIVND (reference sequence). V was pared by 5 bases and J by 9 bases, with 3 bases of the junction left unmatched. There are 13 residues in the CDR3. For the CDR3, the DNA is TGTGCCAGTAGTGGGACAGGGGGTCTTGAGCAGTTCTTC. Its protein is CASSGTGGLEQFF.

This clonotype was recorded at least ten times. CDR3 in DNA: TGTGCCACCAGTGAGCCGAATGAAAAACTGTTTTTT. Its translation is CATSEPNEKLFF. The V call is TRBV24-1, the J call TRBJ1-4; the D is unclear. Germline V lookup: CDR1 KGHDR, CDR2 SFDVKD. This CDR3 is built from 12 residues. The V end was cut by 4 bases, the J end by 5 bases, with 4 bases between.